This T cell receptor (beta chain) appears in the sequencing data of a study of response to subunit inactivated influenza vaccine. Per the germline V gene, CDR1 is SEHNR and CDR2 is FQNEAQ (reference sequence). Between the trimmed V and J ends, which lost 0 bases and 3 bases, there was a span of 8 bases. This CDR3 is 14 amino acids long. MiXCR was run by TCRdb on the RT-PCR reads, yielding one entry per CDR3 protein. Of hundreds of thousands of distinct CDR3 sequences in the sample, around 14% were seen once. With respect to this clonotype: What it binds is unknown.

Findings and limits, study-wide: Seasonal influenza vaccination, on each occasion, was suggested by the authors to recruit few new T cells.

The chain joins TRBV7-9 to TRBJ2-5, with D unresolved. The clonotype originates from a man in his forties or fifties who received an inactivated influenza vaccine. Source: PBMCs from blood, taken about 11 days after vaccination. The DNA for the CDR3 is TGTGCCAGCAGCTTAGCTGCTATGGAAGAGACCCAGTACTTC. Translating it yields CASSLAAMEETQYF. The variable domain in full, completed from reference TRBV7-9 and TRBJ2-5, reads DTGVSQNPRHKITKRGQNVTFRCDPISEHNRLYWYRQTLGQGPEFLTYFQNEAQLEKSRLLSDRFSAERPKGSFSTLEIQRTEQGDSAMYLCASSLAAMEETQYFGPGTRLLVL.